These 19 T cell receptor beta chains were all obtained from the same sample, sequenced in a study of shared clonotypes between healthy human individuals. Some clones are missing from TCRdb's copy, which holds only in-frame ones; the method was immunoSEQ multiplex PCR. Of around 1.4 million clones listed, around 98.5% are singletons. The sequencing input was naive CD4+ T cells sorted from blood. Specified subset: CD45RA+ positively selected. Source of these receptors: a man aged 25-45 years in good health.

This clone was counted a single time. The CDR3 reads CASTPGPFFGAYF. The CDR3 bases are TGTGCCAGCACCCCTGGACCTTTTTTCGGTGCGTACTTC. The J gene is TRBJ2-7, the V gene TRBV2; no clear D gene. Germline CDR1 reads SNHLY; CDR2 reads FYNNEI. The CDR3 consists of 13 residues. Trimming stripped 7 bases from V and 12 bases from J, with 22 bases between. The full variable domain, with the rest looked up from reference TRBV2 and TRBJ2-7, is EPEVTQTPSHQVTQMGQEVILRCVPISNHLYFYWYRQILGQKVEFLVSFYNNEISEKSEIFDDQFSVERPDGSNFTLKIRSTKLEDSAMYFCASTPGPFFGAYFGPGTRLTVT.

This chain links TRBV27 with TRBJ1-4, with D hard to call. Germline CDR1 MNHEY, CDR2 SMNVEV (reference sequence). CDR3 length: 15 amino acids. V lost 5 bases to trimming and J lost 1 base, with 11 bases between them. The CDR3 protein is CASSLQGRTNEKLFF. The CDR3 DNA reads TGTGCCAGCAGTCTTCAAGGTAGAACTAATGAAAAACTGTTTTTT.

The chain uses TRBV18 and TRBJ1-1; D gene unclear. There are 16 residues in the CDR3. Trimming cost V 3 bases and J 1 base, with 15 bases left between them. The germline V gene encodes CDR1 KGHSH and CDR2 LQKENI. The chain's CDR3 is CASSPGPRNGNTEAFF. The CDR3 DNA sequence: TGTGCCAGCTCACCTGGACCGAGGAACGGGAACACTGAAGCTTTCTTT.

As to this clone: The same CDR3 also results from other DNA sequences found in this sample. The V call is TRBV5-4, the J call TRBJ2-3; D is possibly TRBD1 (5 bases). Germline CDR1 is SGHNT and CDR2 is YYREEE (reference sequence). The CDR3 is 15 residues long. Trimming shortened V by 0 bases and J by 1 base, and 9 bases separated the two germline ends. CDR3 protein: CASSLGQGGTDTQYF. The CDR3 region has the DNA TGTGCCAGCAGCTTGGGGCAGGGCGGCACAGATACGCAGTATTTT.

The chain has TRBV15 and TRBJ2-2; 12 bases are a match to TRBD2. V trimming: 1 base; J trimming: 4 bases; junction bases outside the gene matches: 1. The CDR3 spans 16 residues. Germline CDR1 and CDR2: LNHNV and YYDKDF (reference sequence). CDR3 amino acids: CATSRGLAGVTGELFF. Written as DNA, the CDR3 is TGTGCCACCAGCAGAGGACTAGCGGGAGTCACCGGGGAGCTGTTTTTT.

V is TRBV5-1 and J is TRBJ2-6, with TRBD1 as a possible D gene (6 bases). Per the germline V gene, CDR1 is SGHRS and CDR2 is YFSETQ. The CDR3 sequence is 19 residues long. Trimming left V 3 bases short and J 0 bases short, with 19 bases between. CDR3 sequence (DNA): TGCGCCAGCAGCTCCTGGCACAGGGCTCCCACCTCTGGGGCCAACGTCCTGACTTTC. Protein sequence: CASSSWHRAPTSGANVLTF.

This clone came up a few times. This chain joins TRBV2 and TRBJ2-7, with 9 bases aligning to TRBD1. The J segment lost 5 bases and the V segment lost 4 bases, leaving 9 bases of the junction unmatched. This CDR3 spans 15 amino acids. CDR1 is SNHLY and CDR2 is FYNNEI in the germline V gene. CDR3 in DNA: TGTGCCAGCAGTGGGGTCGGGACAGGGATCGACGAGCAGTACTTC. Encoded protein: CASSGVGTGIDEQYF.

The chain links TRBV5-1 to TRBJ2-7; a weak D match, TRBD1 (6 bases). CDR3 size: 16 residues. Trimming took off 3 bases at V and 1 base at J, with 17 bases between the two ends. The V gene's germline CDR1 is SGHRS and CDR2 YFSETQ. The DNA of the CDR3 is TGCGCCAGCAGCTGGGGGCCACCAGGAACTTCCTACGAGCAGTACTTC. Its protein is CASSWGPPGTSYEQYF.

The V gene is TRBV7-2, the J gene TRBJ1-3; D gene uncertain. The V gene's germline CDR1 is SGHTA and CDR2 FQGNSA. The CDR3 loop spans 16 amino acids. Trimming removed 5 bases at V and 0 bases at J, with 14 bases between. The CDR3 reads CASSPRRLTSGNTIYF. The CDR3 DNA is TGTGCCAGCAGCCCTAGACGGCTGACCTCTGGAAACACCATATATTTT.

The chain employs TRBV11-2 and TRBJ2-1; 12 bases line up with TRBD1. J lost 10 bases, V lost 0 bases, and 7 bases had no gene match. Germline CDR1 and CDR2: SGHAT and FQNNGV. The CDR3 covers 16 residues. The CDR3 here is CASSLDPGQGALEQFF. CDR3 DNA: TGTGCCAGCAGCTTAGATCCGGGACAGGGGGCTTTGGAGCAGTTCTTC.

The gene calls are TRBV30 and TRBJ2-1; TRBD2 matches 13 bases. This CDR3 region has 17 residues. CDR1 is GTSNPN, CDR2 SVGIG, per germline (reference sequence). Germline trimming cut 0 bases from V and 2 bases from J; bases unmatched to any gene: 4. In DNA form, the CDR3 reads TGTGCCTGGAGTGTAGGGGGACTAGCGGGAACCTACAATGAGCAGTTCTTC. Encoded protein: CAWSVGGLAGTYNEQFF.

The chain is built from TRBV28 and TRBJ1-2, with 7 bases identical to TRBD1. Germline CDR1 MDHEN, CDR2 SYDVKM. The CDR3 contains 14 residues. V dropped 7 bases and J dropped 7; count of bases not matched to a gene: 12. The CDR3 nucleotides are TGTGCCAGCACCACGACAGGGTTTTTAGGTGGCTACACCTTC. Residues: CASTTTGFLGGYTF.

V usage is TRBV29-1 and J usage is TRBJ2-1; TRBD2 matches at 8 bases. J gave up 6 bases and V 4 bases, and 5 bases lay outside the gene matches. Germline lookup yields CDR1 SQVTM and CDR2 ANQGSEA. The length of the CDR3 is 13 residues. As DNA, the CDR3 is TGCAGCGTTGCTGGACTAGCTTCCAATGAGCAGTTCTTC. This translates into CSVAGLASNEQFF.

CDR3 in amino acids: CASSPGWGTEEETQYF. CDR3 bases: TGCGCCAGCAGCCCAGGATGGGGGACAGAGGAAGAGACCCAGTACTTC. V usage is TRBV5-1 and J usage is TRBJ2-5; 7 positions agree with TRBD1. There are 16 residues in the CDR3. Germline V gene lookup returns CDR1 SGHRS and CDR2 YFSETQ. V dropped 4 bases and J dropped 3; count of bases not matched to a gene: 12.

The J gene is TRBJ1-1, the V gene TRBV27, with TRBD1 as a possible D gene (5 bases). Germline loops: CDR1 MNHEY, CDR2 SMNVEV (reference sequence). This CDR3 spans 16 amino acids. Between the trimmed V and J ends, which lost 3 bases and 0 bases, there was a span of 14 bases. The CDR3 loop reads CASSLYRAGMNTEAFF. DNA for the CDR3: TGTGCCAGCAGTTTGTATAGGGCAGGGATGAACACTGAAGCTTTCTTT.

This chain connects TRBV6-5 to TRBJ2-1; the D call may be TRBD1 or TRBD2 (5 bases each). This CDR3 has 14 amino acids. The ends were cut back, 8 bases at V and 8 bases at J, with 19 bases in the middle. Germline V gives CDR1 MNHEY, CDR2 SVGAGI. CDR3 DNA: TGTGCCAGCGGCCGGGGCAGGGAGTTTGATGAGCAGTTCTTC. It yields the protein CASGRGREFDEQFF.

This sequence joins TRBV5-1 and TRBJ2-5, with D perhaps being TRBD1 or TRBD2 (5 bases each). The CDR3 loop spans 15 amino acids. Germline lookup yields CDR1 SGHRS and CDR2 YFSETQ. V was clipped by 1 base and J by 5 bases, with 15 bases between them. CDR3 coding DNA: TGCGCCAGCAGCTTGATCCGAGGGACCTCGGAGACCCAGTACTTC. This gives the protein CASSLIRGTSETQYF.

Details on this clone: The identical CDR3 is also encoded by other nucleotide sequences in the sample. The chain uses TRBV18 and TRBJ2-7; D unclear. The ends were cut back, 1 base at V and 2 bases at J, with 9 bases in the middle. Germline V gives CDR1 KGHSH, CDR2 LQKENI. The CDR3 is made up of 14 amino acids. CDR3: CASSPRAGPYEQYF. CDR3 DNA: TGTGCCAGCTCACCACGGGCAGGACCCTACGAGCAGTACTTC.

The CDR3 DNA reads as TGTGCCAGCAGCTCGGGGGGCACCTTCACTGAAGCTTTCTTT. Translated: CASSSGGTFTEAFF. This rearrangement joins TRBV5-4 to TRBJ1-1, with D possibly TRBD1 on 6 matching bases. CDR1 and CDR2 (germline): SGHNT, YYREEE (reference sequence). The V end lost 3 bases, the J end lost 4 bases, and 13 bases lay between the germline ends. There are 14 residues in the CDR3.